The TCR beta chain under discussion was sequenced for a study of cytomegalovirus exposure and HLA in healthy donors. The assay was immunoSEQ multiplex PCR, and TCRdb's table has in-frame clones only and misses some. The sample holds 200,000 to 300,000 clones, more than 75% seen once. Per the germline V gene, CDR1 is WNHNN and CDR2 is SYGVQD (reference sequence). The CDR3 has 13 amino acids. V was trimmed by 4 bases and J by 4 bases, leaving 7 bases between them. The donors were members of the validation cohort, which comprised about 120 subjects and was separate from the first cohort of 666 subjects.

The clonotype originates from a young man in good health and CMV-seronegative. Sequences were obtained from PBMCs. This chain connects TRBV10-1 to TRBJ2-2; the D gene is possibly TRBD1 (6 bases). CDR3 coding DNA: TGCGCCAGCAGTGCACAGGGCACCGGGGAGCTGTTTTTT. This encodes CASSAQGTGELFF.